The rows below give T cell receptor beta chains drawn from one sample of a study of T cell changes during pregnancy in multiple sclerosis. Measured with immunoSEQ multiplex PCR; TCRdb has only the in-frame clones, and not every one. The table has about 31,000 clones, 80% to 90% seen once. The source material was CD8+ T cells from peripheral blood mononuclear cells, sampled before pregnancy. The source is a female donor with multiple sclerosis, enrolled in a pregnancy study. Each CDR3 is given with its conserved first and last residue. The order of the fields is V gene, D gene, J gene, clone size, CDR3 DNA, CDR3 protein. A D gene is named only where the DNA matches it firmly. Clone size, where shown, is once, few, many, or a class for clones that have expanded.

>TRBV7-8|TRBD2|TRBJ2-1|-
TGTGCCAGCAGCCCAACGGGAGGCGTAAATGAGCAGTTCTTC
CASSPTGGVNEQFF
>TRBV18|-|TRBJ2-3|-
TGTGCCAGCTCACCGATAGGGGGAGACACAGATACGCAGTATTTT
CASSPIGGDTDTQYF
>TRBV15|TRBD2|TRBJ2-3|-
TGTGCCACCAGCATAAATAGAAGGGAGGGTACGCAGTATTTT
CATSINRREGTQYF
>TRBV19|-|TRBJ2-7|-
TGTGCCAGTAGTACCTGGGAGTCCTACGAGCAGTACTTC
CASSTWESYEQYF
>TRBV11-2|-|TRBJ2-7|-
TGTGCCAGCAGCTTAGTAATGTCCCCGTACGAGCAGTACTTC
CASSLVMSPYEQYF
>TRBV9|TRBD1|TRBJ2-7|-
TGTGCCAGCAGCGTAGACGGGACAGGGGTCGAGCAGTACTTC
CASSVDGTGVEQYF
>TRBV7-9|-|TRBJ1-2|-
TGTGCCAGCAGCTTAGATCTGACCACCGGGGGCTACACCTTC
CASSLDLTTGGYTF
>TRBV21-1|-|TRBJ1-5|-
TGTGCCAGCAGCAAAGGAGGAGGGCGAGGAGGCAATCAGCCCCAGCATTTT
CASSKGGGRGGNQPQHF
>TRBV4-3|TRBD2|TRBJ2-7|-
TGCGCCAGCAGCCAAGATTTCGGGGGACTAGGGGGGGCCTCCTACGAGCAGTACTTC
CASSQDFGGLGGASYEQYF
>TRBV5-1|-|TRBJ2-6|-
TGCGCCAGCAGCTTGGCCTTTTCAGGGTCGTGGGCGTCGGCACTCCATCTGACTTTC
CASSLAFSGSWASALHLTF
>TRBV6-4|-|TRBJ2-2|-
TGTGCCAGCAGTGAAGGGGGGGCCGGGGAGCTGTTTTTT
CASSEGGAGELFF
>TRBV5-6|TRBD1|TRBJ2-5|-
TGTGCCAGCCACAGGGGCGAGGGAGAGACCCAGTACTTC
CASHRGEGETQYF
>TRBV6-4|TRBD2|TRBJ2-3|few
TGTGCCAGCAGTGAACTAGCGGGGGGAGATACGCAGTATTTT
CASSELAGGDTQYF
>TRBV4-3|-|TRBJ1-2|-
TGCGCCAGCAGCCAAGAGGTAAACAGGGTGCGTGGCTACACCTTC
CASSQEVNRVRGYTF
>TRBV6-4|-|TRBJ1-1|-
TGTGCCAGCAGTTCAAACTCGGACAGCCACACTGAAGCTTTCTTT
CASSSNSDSHTEAFF
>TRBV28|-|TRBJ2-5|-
TGTGCCAGCAGTTTAGGCTTTTCACAAGAGACCCAGTACTTC
CASSLGFSQETQYF
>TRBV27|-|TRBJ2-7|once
TGTGCCAGCAGCCAGGGGTACGGCTACGAGCAGTACTTC
CASSQGYGYEQYF
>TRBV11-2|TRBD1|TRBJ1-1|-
TGTGCCAGCAGGCGGGACAGCCTGAACACTGAAGCTTTCTTT
CASRRDSLNTEAFF
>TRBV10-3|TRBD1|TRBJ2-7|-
TGTGCCATCAGTGTTGGACAGGACTTGGGCGAGCAGTACTTC
CAISVGQDLGEQYF
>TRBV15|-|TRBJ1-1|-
TGTGCCACCAGCAGAAGGACAGTGAACACTGAAGCTTTCTTT
CATSRRTVNTEAFF
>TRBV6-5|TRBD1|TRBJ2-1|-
TGTGCCAGCAGTTACTTGAACCAGGGGGTTTTGGATGAGCAGTTCTTC
CASSYLNQGVLDEQFF
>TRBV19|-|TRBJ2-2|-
TGTGCCAGTTGGGCCAGGGCGAACACCGGGGAGCTGTTTTTT
CASWARANTGELFF
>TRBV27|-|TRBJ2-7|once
TGTGCCAGCAGTCTGCAGTCCGGGAACCTCTACGAGCAGTACTTC
CASSLQSGNLYEQYF
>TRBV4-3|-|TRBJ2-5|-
TGCGCCAGCAGCCAAGATCTTTTCCTTCTCCAAGAGACCCAGTACTTC
CASSQDLFLLQETQYF
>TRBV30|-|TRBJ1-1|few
TGTGGACTGGAGGCTGTGAACACTGAAGCTTTCTTT
CGLEAVNTEAFF
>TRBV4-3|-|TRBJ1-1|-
TGCGCCAGCAGCCAAGAGCCAAGAGGATTGACTGAAGCTTTCTTT
CASSQEPRGLTEAFF